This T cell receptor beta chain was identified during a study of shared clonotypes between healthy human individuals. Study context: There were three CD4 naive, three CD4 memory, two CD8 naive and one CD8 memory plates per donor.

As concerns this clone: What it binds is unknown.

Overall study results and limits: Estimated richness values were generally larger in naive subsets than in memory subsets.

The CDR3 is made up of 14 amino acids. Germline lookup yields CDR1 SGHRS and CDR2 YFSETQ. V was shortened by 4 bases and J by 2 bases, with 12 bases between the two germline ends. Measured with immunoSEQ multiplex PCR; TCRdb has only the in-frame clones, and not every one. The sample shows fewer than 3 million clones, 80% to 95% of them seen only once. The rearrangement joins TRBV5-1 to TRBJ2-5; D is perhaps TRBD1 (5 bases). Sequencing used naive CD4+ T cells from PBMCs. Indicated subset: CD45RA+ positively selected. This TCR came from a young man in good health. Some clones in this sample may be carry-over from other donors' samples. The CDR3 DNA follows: TGCGCCAGCAGCAAACCACAGGTACAAGAGACCCAGTACTTC. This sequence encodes CASSKPQVQETQYF. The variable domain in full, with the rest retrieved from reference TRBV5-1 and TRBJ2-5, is KAGVTQTPRYLIKTRGQQVTLSCSPISGHRSVSWYQQTPGQGLQFLFEYFSETQRNKGNFPGRFSGRQFSNSRSEMNVSTLELGDSALYLCASSKPQVQETQYFGPGTRLLVL.